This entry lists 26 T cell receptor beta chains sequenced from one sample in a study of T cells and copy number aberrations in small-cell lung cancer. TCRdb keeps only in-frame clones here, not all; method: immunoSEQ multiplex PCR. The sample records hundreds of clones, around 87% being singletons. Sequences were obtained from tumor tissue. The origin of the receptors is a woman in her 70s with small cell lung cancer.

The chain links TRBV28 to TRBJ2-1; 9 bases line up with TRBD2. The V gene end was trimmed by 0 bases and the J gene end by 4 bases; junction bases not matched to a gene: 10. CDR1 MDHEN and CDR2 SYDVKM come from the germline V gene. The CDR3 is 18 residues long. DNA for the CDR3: TGTGCCAGCAGTTTATGGAAGGATAGCGGGAGTAAGTACAATGAGCAGTTCTTC. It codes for CASSLWKDSGSKYNEQFF.

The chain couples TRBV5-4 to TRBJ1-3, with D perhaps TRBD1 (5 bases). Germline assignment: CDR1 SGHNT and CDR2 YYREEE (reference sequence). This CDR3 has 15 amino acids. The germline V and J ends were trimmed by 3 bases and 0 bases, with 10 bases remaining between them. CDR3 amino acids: CASSSGRGSGNTIYF. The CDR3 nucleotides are TGTGCCAGCAGCTCGGGGCGAGGCTCTGGAAACACCATATATTTT.

In DNA form, the CDR3 reads TGTGCCAGCAGTGAAGATCTAGGGGGTACGCAGTATTTT. It yields the protein CASSEDLGGTQYF. The chain has TRBV2 and TRBJ2-3; D perhaps matches TRBD1 (6 bases). The germline V gene has CDR1 SNHLY and CDR2 FYNNEI. V was pared by 1 base and J by 8 bases, with 10 bases between. The CDR3 runs to 13 residues.

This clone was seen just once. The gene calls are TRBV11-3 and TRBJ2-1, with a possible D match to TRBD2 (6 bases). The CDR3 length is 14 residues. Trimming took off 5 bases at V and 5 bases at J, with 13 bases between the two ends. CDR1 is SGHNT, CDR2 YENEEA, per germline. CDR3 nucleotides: TGTGCCAGCAGCCCCGGAGGGAAAGACAATGAGCAGTTCTTC. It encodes CASSPGGKDNEQFF.

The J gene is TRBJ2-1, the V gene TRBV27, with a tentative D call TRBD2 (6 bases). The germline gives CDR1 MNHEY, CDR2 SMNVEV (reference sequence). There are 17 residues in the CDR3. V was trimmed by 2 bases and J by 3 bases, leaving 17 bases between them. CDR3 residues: CASSLQSGSRLYNEQFF. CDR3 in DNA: TGTGCCAGCAGTTTACAGAGCGGGTCCCGTCTCTACAATGAGCAGTTCTTC.

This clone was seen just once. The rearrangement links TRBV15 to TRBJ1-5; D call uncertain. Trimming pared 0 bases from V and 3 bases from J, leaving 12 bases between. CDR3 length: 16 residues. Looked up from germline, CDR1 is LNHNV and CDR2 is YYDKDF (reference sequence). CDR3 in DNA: TGTGCCACCAGCAGAGAGTCCCTAACAAACAATCAGCCCCAGCATTTT. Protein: CATSRESLTNNQPQHF.

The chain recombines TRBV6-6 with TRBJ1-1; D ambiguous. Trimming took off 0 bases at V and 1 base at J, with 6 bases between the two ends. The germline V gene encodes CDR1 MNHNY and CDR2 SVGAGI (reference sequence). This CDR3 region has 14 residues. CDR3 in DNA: TGTGCCAGCAGTTACTCGACGAGGAACACTGAAGCTTTCTTT. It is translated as CASSYSTRNTEAFF.

The CDR3 region has the DNA TGCGCCAGCAGATCAGCGGGAGGGCCCTTCGATGAGCAGTTCTTC. This codes for CASRSAGGPFDEQFF. The chain has TRBV5-1 and TRBJ2-1; 10 nucleotides line up with TRBD2. Looked up from germline, CDR1 is SGHRS and CDR2 is YFSETQ. The trim removed 5 bases at V and 8 bases at J, leaving 10 bases unmatched. The CDR3 covers 15 residues.

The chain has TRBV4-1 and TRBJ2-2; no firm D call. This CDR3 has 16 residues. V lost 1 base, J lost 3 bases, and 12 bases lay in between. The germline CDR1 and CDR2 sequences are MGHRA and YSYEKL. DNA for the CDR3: TGCGCCAGCAGCCAAGGTCGGGCAGCTTACACCGGGGAGCTGTTTTTT. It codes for CASSQGRAAYTGELFF.

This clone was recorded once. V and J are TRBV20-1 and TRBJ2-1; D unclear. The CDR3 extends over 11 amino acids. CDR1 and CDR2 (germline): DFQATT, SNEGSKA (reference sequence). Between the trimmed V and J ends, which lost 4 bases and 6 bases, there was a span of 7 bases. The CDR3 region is CSAIWLNEQFF. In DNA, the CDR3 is TGCAGTGCTATCTGGCTCAATGAGCAGTTCTTC.

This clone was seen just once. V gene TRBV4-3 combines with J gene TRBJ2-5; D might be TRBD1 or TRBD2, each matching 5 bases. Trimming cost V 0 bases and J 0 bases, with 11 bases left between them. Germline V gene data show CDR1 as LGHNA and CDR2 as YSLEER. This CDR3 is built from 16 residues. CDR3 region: CASSQEAGANQETQYF. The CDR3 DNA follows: TGCGCCAGCAGCCAAGAAGCCGGGGCAAACCAAGAGACCCAGTACTTC.

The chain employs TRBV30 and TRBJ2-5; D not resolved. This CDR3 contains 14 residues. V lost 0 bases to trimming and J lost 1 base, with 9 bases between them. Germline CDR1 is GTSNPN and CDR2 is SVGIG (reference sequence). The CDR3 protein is CAWSVSAVQETQYF. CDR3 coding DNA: TGTGCCTGGAGTGTCAGCGCGGTCCAAGAGACCCAGTACTTC.

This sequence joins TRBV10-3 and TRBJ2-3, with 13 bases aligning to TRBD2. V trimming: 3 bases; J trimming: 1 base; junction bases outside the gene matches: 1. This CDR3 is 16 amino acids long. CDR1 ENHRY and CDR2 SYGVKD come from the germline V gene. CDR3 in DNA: TGTGCCATCAGTGATACTAGCGGGAGGGGCACAGATACGCAGTATTTT. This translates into CAISDTSGRGTDTQYF.

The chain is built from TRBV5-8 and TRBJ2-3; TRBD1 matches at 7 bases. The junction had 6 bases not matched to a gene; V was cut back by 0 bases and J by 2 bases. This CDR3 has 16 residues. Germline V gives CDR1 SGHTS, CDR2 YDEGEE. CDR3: CASSLEGARPTDTQYF. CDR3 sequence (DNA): TGTGCCAGCAGCTTGGAGGGGGCGCGGCCCACAGATACGCAGTATTTT.

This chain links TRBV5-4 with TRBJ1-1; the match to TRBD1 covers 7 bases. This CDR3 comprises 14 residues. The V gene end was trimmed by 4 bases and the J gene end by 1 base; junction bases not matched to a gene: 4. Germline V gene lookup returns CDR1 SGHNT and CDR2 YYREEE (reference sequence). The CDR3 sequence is CASSTQGRNTEAFF. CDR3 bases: TGTGCCAGCAGCACACAGGGGAGGAACACTGAAGCTTTCTTT.

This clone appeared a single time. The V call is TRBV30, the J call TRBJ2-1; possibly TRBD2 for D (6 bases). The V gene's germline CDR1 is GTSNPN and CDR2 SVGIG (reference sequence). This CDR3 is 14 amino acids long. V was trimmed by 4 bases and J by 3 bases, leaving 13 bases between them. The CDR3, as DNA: TGTGCCTGGACCCCGCGGGGCCGCTACAATGAGCAGTTCTTC. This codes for CAWTPRGRYNEQFF.

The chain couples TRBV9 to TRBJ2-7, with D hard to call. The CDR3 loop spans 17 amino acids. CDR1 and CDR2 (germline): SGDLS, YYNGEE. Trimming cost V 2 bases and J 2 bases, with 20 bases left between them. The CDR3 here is CASSVQEIAAFPYEQYF. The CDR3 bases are TGTGCCAGCAGCGTTCAGGAGATTGCGGCCTTTCCCTACGAGCAGTACTTC.

This CDR3 is CASSRVFLAQYF. In DNA, the CDR3 is TGTGCCAGCAGCCGCGTTTTTTTAGCCCAGTACTTC. This chain joins TRBV7-9 and TRBJ2-5; D is unclear. The CDR3 has 12 residues. Looked up from germline, CDR1 is SEHNR and CDR2 is FQNEAQ (reference sequence). The ends were cut back, 5 bases at V and 9 bases at J, with 13 bases in the middle.

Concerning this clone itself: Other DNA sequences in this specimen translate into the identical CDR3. The CDR3 here is CAWSVGTTSYEQYF. Here the CDR3 DNA reads TGTGCCTGGAGTGTTGGGACCACATCCTACGAGCAGTACTTC. V and J are TRBV30 and TRBJ2-7; D may match TRBD1 or TRBD2 (5 bases each). CDR3 length equals 14 residues. CDR1 is GTSNPN and CDR2 is SVGIG in the germline V gene (reference sequence). Trimming took 0 bases from V and 1 from J, leaving 10 bases between them.

CDR3 region: CAWSGGGGRYGYTF. The CDR3 DNA follows: TGTGCCTGGAGTGGTGGAGGGGGACGGTATGGCTACACCTTC. The chain uses TRBV30 and TRBJ1-2, with a weak D call TRBD1 (6 bases). The germline gives CDR1 GTSNPN, CDR2 SVGIG (reference sequence). The V gene lost 1 base and the J gene lost 5 bases, with 14 bases spanning the gap. The CDR3 spans 14 residues.

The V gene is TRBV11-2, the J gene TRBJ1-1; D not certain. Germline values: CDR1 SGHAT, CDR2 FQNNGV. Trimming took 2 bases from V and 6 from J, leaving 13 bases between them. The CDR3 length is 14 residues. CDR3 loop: CASSLIPYYAEAFF. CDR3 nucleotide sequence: TGTGCCAGCAGCTTAATCCCCTATTACGCTGAAGCTTTCTTT.

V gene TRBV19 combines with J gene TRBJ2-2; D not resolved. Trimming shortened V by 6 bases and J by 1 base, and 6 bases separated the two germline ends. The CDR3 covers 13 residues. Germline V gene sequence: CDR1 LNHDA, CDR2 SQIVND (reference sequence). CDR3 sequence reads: CASRDQNTGELFF. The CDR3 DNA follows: TGTGCCAGTAGAGACCAGAACACCGGGGAGCTGTTTTTT.

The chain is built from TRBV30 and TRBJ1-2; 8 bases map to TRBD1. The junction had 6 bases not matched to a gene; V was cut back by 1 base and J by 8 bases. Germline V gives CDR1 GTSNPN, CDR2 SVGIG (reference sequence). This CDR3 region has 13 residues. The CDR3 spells CAWSGTGWIGYTF. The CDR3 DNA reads TGTGCCTGGAGTGGGACAGGGTGGATCGGCTACACCTTC.

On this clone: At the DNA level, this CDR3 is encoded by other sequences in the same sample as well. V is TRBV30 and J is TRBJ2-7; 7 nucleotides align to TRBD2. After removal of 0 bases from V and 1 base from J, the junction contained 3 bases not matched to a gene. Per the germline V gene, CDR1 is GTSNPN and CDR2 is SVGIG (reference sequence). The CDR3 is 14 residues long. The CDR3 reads CAWSVGTTSYEQYF. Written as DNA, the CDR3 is TGTGCCTGGAGTGTTGGGACTACATCCTACGAGCAGTACTTC. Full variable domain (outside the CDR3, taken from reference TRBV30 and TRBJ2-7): SQTIHQWPATLVQPVGSPLSLECTVEGTSNPNLYWYRQAAGRGLQLLFYSVGIGQISSEVPQNLSASRPQDRQFILSSKKLLLSDSGFYLCAWSVGTTSYEQYFGPGTRLTVT.

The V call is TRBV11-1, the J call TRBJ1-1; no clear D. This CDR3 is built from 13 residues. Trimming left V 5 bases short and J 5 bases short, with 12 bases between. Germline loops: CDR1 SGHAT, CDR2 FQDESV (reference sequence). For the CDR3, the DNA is TGTGCCAGCAGCCAAGGCGGGGTTACTGAAGCTTTCTTT. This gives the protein CASSQGGVTEAFF.

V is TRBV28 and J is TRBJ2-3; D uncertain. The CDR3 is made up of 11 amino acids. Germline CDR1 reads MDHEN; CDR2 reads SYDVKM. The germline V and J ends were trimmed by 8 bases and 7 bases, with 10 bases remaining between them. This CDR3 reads CASASMYTQYF. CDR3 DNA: TGTGCCAGCGCCTCTATGTATACGCAGTATTTT.